A single TCR beta chain is shown here with its context. What it recognizes is unknown. As for time point: persistent/refractory GD, antithyroid drugs over 5 years with positive TRAb. PBMC RNA was the source of the TCR library. Investigators prepared the TCR beta libraries by applying iRepertoire HTBI primers and Arm-PCR of CDR3 regions. One entry per CDR3 protein results from TCRdb running MiXCR on the multiplex PCR reads. The table records more than 650,000 distinct CDR3 sequences, approximately 31% of them present only once. V shed 4 bases and J shed 4 bases, with 14 bases lying between them. The germline CDR1 and CDR2 sequences are LNHDA and SQIVND (reference sequence). The length of the CDR3 is 15 residues. The sample originates from a study of regulatory T cells in long-lasting Graves disease. Study results and limitations: TCR diversity in persistent Graves' patients was below that of newly diagnosed ones.

This sequence joins TRBV19 and TRBJ1-5; tentatively, D is TRBD1 (6 bases). The source material was peripheral blood mononuclear cells (PBMCs), sampled when the disease was refractory, from a patient treated with antithyroid drugs. The clonotype was recovered from a female donor with Graves disease. This CDR3 reads CASSTSGTINQPQHF. Written as DNA, the CDR3 is TGTGCCAGTAGTACCTCCGGGACAATAAATCAGCCCCAGCATTTT.